Detailed here is one TCR beta chain. Assay used: immunoSEQ multiplex PCR; TCRdb lists only in-frame clones, some missing. The sample lists some 340,000 clones, approximately 91% occurring once. These data come from a study of blood T cell repertoires in COVID-19. Participant reports of clinical history set cohort assignment. Within the 2 weeks before study entry, each person in the exposed group met a COVID-19 case. Germline CDR1 and CDR2: LNHDA and SQIVND (reference sequence). CDR3 length: 16 amino acids. The V and J ends lost 7 bases and 4 bases respectively, with 20 bases between them. Material: PBMCs or T cells enriched from blood (not recorded which). The source is a woman aged 25 to 39 who had been exposed to COVID-19. The chain is built from TRBV19 and TRBJ2-1, with a possible D match to TRBD2 (6 bases). The CDR3 loop is CASTPLTRGGYNEQFF. Written as DNA, the CDR3 is TGTGCCAGTACCCCCCTGACTAGGGGCGGATACAATGAGCAGTTCTTC.